A single T cell receptor (beta chain) is shown here with its context. The method was immunoSEQ multiplex PCR; TCRdb's version includes in-frame clones alone and lacks a portion of them. The table lists 80,000 or so clones, just over 90% of them singletons. The data are from a study of brain T cells in children with intractable seizures. Sample: peripheral blood, taken at surgery. The sequence came from a boy in the first two years of life with tuberous sclerosis and intractable seizures.

CDR3 in DNA: TGCGCCAGCAGCCATGGCACCGGGACTTCCCAAGAGACCCAGTACTTC. Amino acids: CASSHGTGTSQETQYF. The gene calls are TRBV4-1 and TRBJ2-5; weak D call: TRBD2 (6 bases). The CDR3 runs 16 residues. Germline V gene data show CDR1 as MGHRA and CDR2 as YSYEKL. Trimming took 3 bases from V and 1 from J, leaving 15 bases between them.